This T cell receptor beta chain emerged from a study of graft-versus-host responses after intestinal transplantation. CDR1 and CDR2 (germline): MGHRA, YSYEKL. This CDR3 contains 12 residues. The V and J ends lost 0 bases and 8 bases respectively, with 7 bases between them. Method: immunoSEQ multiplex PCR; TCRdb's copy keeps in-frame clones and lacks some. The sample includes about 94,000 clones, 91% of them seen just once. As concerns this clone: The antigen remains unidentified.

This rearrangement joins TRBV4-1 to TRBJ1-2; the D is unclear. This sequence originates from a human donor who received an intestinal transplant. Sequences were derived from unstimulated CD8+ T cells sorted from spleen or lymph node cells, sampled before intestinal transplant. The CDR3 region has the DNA TGCGCCAGCAGCCAAGATGCCCAGGGCTACACCTTC. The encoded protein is CASSQDAQGYTF.